A selection of T cell receptor beta chains follows, all from one sample in a study of blood T cell repertoires in COVID-19. Assay: immunoSEQ multiplex PCR; the TCRdb copy retains only in-frame clones and omits some. The sample contains about 150,000 clones, approximately 87% of which appear only once. Sequenced input: peripheral blood. Receptors were obtained from a woman aged 70-85 years with acute or convalescent COVID-19. CDR3s leave out the opening cysteine and the closing phenylalanine or tryptophan.

V: TRBV5-6
CDR3: ASSLRGTSRDNEQF

V: TRBV6-2/TRBV6-3
CDR3: ASSTGDVGYT

V: TRBV7-9
CDR3: ASSFLSTDTQY

V: TRBV6-2/TRBV6-3
CDR3: ASSYFSGSFNEQF

V: TRBV14
CDR3: ASSQRAQGTSYT

V: TRBV5-1
CDR3: ASGGTGGFNEQF

V: TRBV24-1
CDR3: ATSEGGTGTEKLF

V: TRBV9
CDR3: ASSGSLLGGSEKLF

V: TRBV7-8
CDR3: ASSSFFGFAGGYT

V: TRBV7-9
CDR3: ASSLQGQETQY

V: TRBV7-2
CDR3: ASSPTSGEETQY

V: TRBV12-3/TRBV12-4
CDR3: ASSPELNTEAF

V: TRBV19
CDR3: ASSTRRGPEETQY

V: TRBV6-6
CDR3: ASSYSRVGRNYGYT

V: TRBV15
CDR3: ATSRDRLLLAGGKNTGELF

V: TRBV9
CDR3: ASSVAGGGHGYT

V: TRBV5-8
CDR3: ASSPGQGGSPLH

V: TRBV29-1
CDR3: SVRELNTEAF

V: TRBV6-6
CDR3: ATLRTDRGNSPLH

V: TRBV4-3
CDR3: ASSQATGSTDTQY

V: TRBV2
CDR3: ASSTGDSNQPQH

V: TRBV19
CDR3: ASKRGQSSYEQY

V: TRBV7-9
CDR3: ASSYPPGDSASTGELF

V: TRBV6-5
CDR3: ASRGSSPLH

V: TRBV7-2
CDR3: ASSLRGTGTNEKLF

V: TRBV7-2
CDR3: ASSDAGQGNTEAF

V: TRBV7-9
CDR3: ASSVLLVNQETQY

V: TRBV19
CDR3: ASRLTPENYGYT

V: TRBV19
CDR3: ASSIDPSQPQH

V: TRBV9
CDR3: ASSVGTSYGETQY

V: TRBV6-2/TRBV6-3
CDR3: ASSPNPLYRNYGYT

V: TRBV5-6
CDR3: ASSLEGAGGFETQY

V: TRBV19
CDR3: AARGATNEKLF

V: TRBV12-3/TRBV12-4
CDR3: ASSLGRDQPQH

V: TRBV5-1
CDR3: ASSLDRGNSPLH

V: TRBV6-2/TRBV6-3
CDR3: ASSTPRTGAANNQPQH

V: TRBV5-5
CDR3: ASMLTGSYNSPLH

V: TRBV6-1
CDR3: ASSEFWLAGDFTDTQY

V: TRBV5-5
CDR3: ASGGTDYGYT

V: TRBV7-2
CDR3: ASSLQGASSYGYT

V: TRBV5-1
CDR3: ASSSTGGGTEAF

V: TRBV6-5
CDR3: ASKRTRDSRVAF

V: TRBV2
CDR3: AMRTGRAEAF

V: TRBV30
CDR3: AWSADSPHINQPQH

V: TRBV28
CDR3: ASSTSGLADQF

V: TRBV6-4
CDR3: ASSERKGAGGCYEQY

V: TRBV6-2/TRBV6-3
CDR3: ASSWGSGGVFYNEQF

V: TRBV7-9
CDR3: ASNADRASTPLH

V: TRBV10-3
CDR3: AISDPWRGTEAF

V: TRBV29-1
CDR3: SVSAGRGDGYT

V: TRBV6-2/TRBV6-3
CDR3: ASSQGQPNSPLH

V: TRBV3-1/TRBV3-2
CDR3: ASSHTDYEQY

V: TRBV7-2
CDR3: ASSLNEKLF

V: TRBV7-8
CDR3: ASSLAEYQPQH

V: TRBV9
CDR3: ASSVASQAPYGYT

V: TRBV11-3
CDR3: ASSLGTGKNTEAF

V: TRBV7-3
CDR3: ASSPPAGTLYGYT